This is a list of T cell receptor beta chains from one sample in a study of blood T cell repertoires in COVID-19. Sequencing used immunoSEQ multiplex PCR; TCRdb keeps in-frame clones, though not all of them. Of 57,000 or so clones in the sample, 85% to 90% were seen once. Sequences were obtained from peripheral blood. Receptors originate from a woman in her 50s with active or convalescent COVID-19. Each CDR3 is given with its conserved first and last residue. D genes are given only for firm matches. Clone size is given for some rows only: seen once, a few or many times, or a class if the clone is expanded.

TRBD1	TRBV7-8	few	TRBJ1-2	CASSSRTGQNYGYTF	TGTGCCAGCAGCTCCCGGACAGGGCAGAACTATGGCTACACCTTC
NA	TRBV19	few	TRBJ1-2	CASSERGQGYGYTF	TGTGCCAGTAGTGAGCGGGGGCAGGGCTATGGCTACACCTTC
NA	TRBV18	NA	TRBJ2-3	CASSPASTDTQYF	TGTGCCAGCTCACCAGCGAGCACAGATACGCAGTATTTT
NA	TRBV13	NA	TRBJ1-1	CASSSTEITEAFF	TGTGCCAGCAGCTCGACAGAAATCACTGAAGCTTTCTTT
NA	TRBV12-3/TRBV12-4	NA	TRBJ2-3	CASSPRGTDTQYF	TGTGCCAGCAGTCCTCGAGGTACAGATACGCAGTATTTT
NA	TRBV9	NA	TRBJ2-1	CASSVGGLGGNEQFF	TGTGCCAGCAGCGTAGGCGGTCTTGGAGGCAATGAGCAGTTCTTC
NA	TRBV10-1	few	TRBJ1-5	CASGAGTNQPQHF	TGCGCCAGCGGAGCCGGGACAAATCAGCCCCAGCATTTT
NA	TRBV10-3	few	TRBJ2-3	CATPGGGTQYF	TGTGCCACCCCCGGGGGAGGTACGCAGTATTTT
NA	TRBV7-6	NA	TRBJ1-2	CASSLAQGDAYGYTF	TGTGCCAGCAGCTTAGCTCAGGGTGACGCCTATGGCTACACCTTC
NA	TRBV5-6	NA	TRBJ1-2	CASSNDKHGYTF	TGTGCCAGCAGCAACGACAAGCATGGCTACACCTTC
TRBD2	TRBV7-3	NA	TRBJ2-1	CASSLNIGGPSGGNNEQFF	TGTGCCAGCAGCTTAAATATCGGGGGACCCTCGGGGGGTAACAATGAGCAGTTCTTC
NA	TRBV2	NA	TRBJ1-1	CASSPREEAFF	TGTGCCAGCAGTCCCCGGGAAGAAGCTTTCTTT
NA	TRBV19	NA	TRBJ2-7	CASSILAPTYEQYF	TGTGCCAGTAGCATTCTAGCGCCCACCTACGAGCAGTACTTC
NA	TRBV7-8	NA	TRBJ1-4	CASSLDQGANEKLFF	TGTGCCAGCAGCTTAGACCAGGGCGCTAATGAAAAACTGTTTTTT
NA	TRBV29-1	few	TRBJ1-2	CSVTVLDYGYTF	TGCAGCGTGACAGTGTTGGACTATGGCTACACCTTC
NA	TRBV5-5	NA	TRBJ1-1	CASSFHMNTEAFF	TGTGCCAGCAGCTTCCACATGAACACTGAAGCTTTCTTT
TRBD2	TRBV19	NA	TRBJ2-1	CASSMGGTLEQFF	TGTGCCAGTAGTATGGGGGGGACCCTTGAGCAGTTCTTC